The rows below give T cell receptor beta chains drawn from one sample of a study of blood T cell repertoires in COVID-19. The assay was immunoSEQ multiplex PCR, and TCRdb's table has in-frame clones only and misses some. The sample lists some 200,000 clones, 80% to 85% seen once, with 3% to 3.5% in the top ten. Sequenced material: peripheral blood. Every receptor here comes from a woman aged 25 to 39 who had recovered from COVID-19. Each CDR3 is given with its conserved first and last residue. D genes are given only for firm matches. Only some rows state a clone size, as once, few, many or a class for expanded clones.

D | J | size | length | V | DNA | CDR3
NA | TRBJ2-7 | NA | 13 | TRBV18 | TGTGCCAGCTCACCCGGGCCTCCGGGGGAACAGTACTTC | CASSPGPPGEQYF
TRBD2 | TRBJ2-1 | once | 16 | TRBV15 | TGTGCCACCAGCAGGGGGGGTAGCGGGAGGGACAATGAGCAGTTCTTC | CATSRGGSGRDNEQFF
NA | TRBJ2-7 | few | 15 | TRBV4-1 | TGCGCCAGCAGCCACCTCCAGGGGTACAGCTACGAGCAGTACTTC | CASSHLQGYSYEQYF
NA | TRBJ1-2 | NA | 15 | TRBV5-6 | TGTGCCAGCAGCTCTGACAACCATCCTAACTATGGCTACACCTTC | CASSSDNHPNYGYTF
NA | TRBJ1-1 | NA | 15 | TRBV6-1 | TGTGCCAGCAGTGAATCGGAGGGCCCGGGGACTGAAGCTTTCTTT | CASSESEGPGTEAFF
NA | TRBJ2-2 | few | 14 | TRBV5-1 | TGCGCCAGCAGCCTACAGGGAGGGACCGGGGAGCTGTTTTTT | CASSLQGGTGELFF
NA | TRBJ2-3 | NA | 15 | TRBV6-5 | TGTGCCAGCAGCCACTGGACAACTGACACAGATACGCAGTATTTT | CASSHWTTDTDTQYF
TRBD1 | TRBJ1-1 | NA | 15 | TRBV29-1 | TGCAGCGTTGAACCCGTCAGGGGGCCGGGCACTGAAGCTTTCTTT | CSVEPVRGPGTEAFF
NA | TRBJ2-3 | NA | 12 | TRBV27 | TGTGCCAGCAGTTTCAGGGGAGATACGCAGTATTTT | CASSFRGDTQYF
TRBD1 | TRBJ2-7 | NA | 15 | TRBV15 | TGTGCCACCAGCAGAGATTCGGGACAGGGCTACGAGCAGTACTTC | CATSRDSGQGYEQYF
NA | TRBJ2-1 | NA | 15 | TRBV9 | TGTGCCAGCAGCGTCTCAGGGGGGTCCCACAATGAGCAGTTCTTC | CASSVSGGSHNEQFF
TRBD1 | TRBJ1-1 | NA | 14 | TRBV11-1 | TGTGCCAGCGGTCGACAGGGGGCCTACACTGAAGCTTTCTTT | CASGRQGAYTEAFF
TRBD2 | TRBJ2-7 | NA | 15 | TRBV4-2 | TGTGCCAGCAGCCAAGATAGCGGGAGGGGCGACGAGCAGTACTTC | CASSQDSGRGDEQYF
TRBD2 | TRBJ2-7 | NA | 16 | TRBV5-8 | TGTGCCAGCAGCTGGAGGCTAGCGGAAAAGCTTTACGAGCAGTACTTC | CASSWRLAEKLYEQYF
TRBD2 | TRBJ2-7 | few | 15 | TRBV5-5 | TGTGCCAGCAGCACTGGGACTAGCGGATCCTACGAGCAGTACTTC | CASSTGTSGSYEQYF
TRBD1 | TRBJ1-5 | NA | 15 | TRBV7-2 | TGTGCCAGCAGCTTTACAGGGGCTAGCAATCAGCCCCAGCATTTT | CASSFTGASNQPQHF
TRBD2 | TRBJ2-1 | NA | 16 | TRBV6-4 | TGTGCCAGCAGTGACTCGATTACTAGCGGGAGAGACGAGCAGTTCTTC | CASSDSITSGRDEQFF
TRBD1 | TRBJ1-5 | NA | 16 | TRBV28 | TGTGCCAGCAGTTCCGCGACAGGGGCAGTAGGGCAGCCCCAGCATTTT | CASSSATGAVGQPQHF
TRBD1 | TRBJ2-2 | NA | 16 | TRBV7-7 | TGTGCCAGCAGCTCCCTACCGGGACAGGAGGCCGGGGAGCTGTTTTTT | CASSSLPGQEAGELFF
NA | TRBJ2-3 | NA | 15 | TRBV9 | TGTGCCAGCAGCGTCCGAGCGGGCGACACAGATACGCAGTATTTT | CASSVRAGDTDTQYF
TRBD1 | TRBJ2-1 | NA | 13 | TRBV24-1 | TGTGCCACCAGTGTGGGACAGACCAATGAGCAGTTCTTC | CATSVGQTNEQFF
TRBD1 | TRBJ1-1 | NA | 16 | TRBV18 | TGTGCCAGCTTTCACCAGACAGGGGGCCTGAACACTGAAGCTTTCTTT | CASFHQTGGLNTEAFF